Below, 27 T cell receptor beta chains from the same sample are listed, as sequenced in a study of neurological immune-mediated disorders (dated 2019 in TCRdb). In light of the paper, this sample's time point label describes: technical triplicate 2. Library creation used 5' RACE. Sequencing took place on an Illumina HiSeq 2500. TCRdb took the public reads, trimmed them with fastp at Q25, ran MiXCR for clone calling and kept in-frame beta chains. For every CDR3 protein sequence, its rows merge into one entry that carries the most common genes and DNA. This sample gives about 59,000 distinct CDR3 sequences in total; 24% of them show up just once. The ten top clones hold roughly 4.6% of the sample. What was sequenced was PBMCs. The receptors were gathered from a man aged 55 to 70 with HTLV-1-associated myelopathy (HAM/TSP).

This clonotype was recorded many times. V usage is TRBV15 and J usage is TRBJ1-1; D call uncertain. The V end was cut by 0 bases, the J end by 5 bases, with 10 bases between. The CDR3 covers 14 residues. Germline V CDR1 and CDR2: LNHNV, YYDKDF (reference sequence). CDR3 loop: CATSRDSRGTEAFF. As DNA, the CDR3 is TGTGCCACCAGCAGAGATTCACGGGGAACTGAAGCTTTCTTT.

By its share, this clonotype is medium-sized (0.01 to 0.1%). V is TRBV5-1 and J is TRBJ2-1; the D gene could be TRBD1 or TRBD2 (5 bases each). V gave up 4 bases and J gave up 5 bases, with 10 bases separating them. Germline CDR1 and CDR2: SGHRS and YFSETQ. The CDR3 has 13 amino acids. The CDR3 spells CASSGGGHNEQFF. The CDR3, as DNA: TGCGCCAGCAGCGGGGGTGGACACAATGAGCAGTTCTTC.

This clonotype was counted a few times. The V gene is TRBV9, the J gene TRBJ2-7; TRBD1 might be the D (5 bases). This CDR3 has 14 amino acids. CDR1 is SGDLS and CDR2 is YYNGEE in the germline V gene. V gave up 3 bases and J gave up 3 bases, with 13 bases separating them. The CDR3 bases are TGTGCCAGCAGCGCGGACATAGAGAACTACGAGCAGTACTTC. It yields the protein CASSADIENYEQYF.

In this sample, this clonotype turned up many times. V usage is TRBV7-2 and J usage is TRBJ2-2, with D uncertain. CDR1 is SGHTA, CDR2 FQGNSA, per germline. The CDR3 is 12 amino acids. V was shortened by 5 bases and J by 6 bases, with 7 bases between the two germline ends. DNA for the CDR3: TGTGCCAGCAGCCCACTGGCCGGGGAGCTGTTTTTT. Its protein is CASSPLAGELFF.

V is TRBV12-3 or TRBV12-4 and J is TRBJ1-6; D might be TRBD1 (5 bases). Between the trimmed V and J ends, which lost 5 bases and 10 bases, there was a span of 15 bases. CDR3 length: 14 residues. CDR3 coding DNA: TGTGCCAGCAGTCAATCAACCGGGGGGTCACCCCTCCACTTT. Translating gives CASSQSTGGSPLHF.

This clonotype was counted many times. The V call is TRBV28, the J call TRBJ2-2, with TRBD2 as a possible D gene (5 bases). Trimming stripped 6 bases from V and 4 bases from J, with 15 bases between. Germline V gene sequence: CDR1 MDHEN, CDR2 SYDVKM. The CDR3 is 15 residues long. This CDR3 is CASSQFGMGTGELFF. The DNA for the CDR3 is TGTGCCAGCAGCCAATTCGGGATGGGCACCGGGGAGCTGTTTTTT.

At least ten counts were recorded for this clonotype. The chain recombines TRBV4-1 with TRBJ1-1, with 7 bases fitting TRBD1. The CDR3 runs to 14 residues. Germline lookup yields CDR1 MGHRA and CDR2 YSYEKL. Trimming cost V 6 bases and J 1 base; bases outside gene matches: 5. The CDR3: CASSPDRANTEAFF. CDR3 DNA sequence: TGCGCCAGCAGTCCTGACAGGGCGAACACTGAAGCTTTCTTT.

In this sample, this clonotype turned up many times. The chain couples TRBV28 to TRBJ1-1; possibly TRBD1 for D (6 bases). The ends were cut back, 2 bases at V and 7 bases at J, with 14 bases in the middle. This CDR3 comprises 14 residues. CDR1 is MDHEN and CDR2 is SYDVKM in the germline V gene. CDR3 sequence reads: CASSLPGGGYEAFF. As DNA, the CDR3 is TGTGCCAGCAGTTTACCGGGGGGGGGCTATGAAGCTTTCTTT. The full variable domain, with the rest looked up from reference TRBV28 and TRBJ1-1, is DVKVTQSSRYLVKRTGEKVFLECVQDMDHENMFWYRQDPGLGLRLIYFSYDVKMKEKGDIPEGYSVSREKKERFSLILESASTNQTSMYLCASSLPGGGYEAFFGQGTRLTVV.

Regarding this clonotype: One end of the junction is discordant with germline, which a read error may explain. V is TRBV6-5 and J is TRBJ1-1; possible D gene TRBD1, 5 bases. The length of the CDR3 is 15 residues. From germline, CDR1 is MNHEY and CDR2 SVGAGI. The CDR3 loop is CVSSSIPGPGTEAFF. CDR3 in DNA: TGTGTCAGCAGTTCGATACCGGGACCGGGAACTGAAGCTTTCTTT.

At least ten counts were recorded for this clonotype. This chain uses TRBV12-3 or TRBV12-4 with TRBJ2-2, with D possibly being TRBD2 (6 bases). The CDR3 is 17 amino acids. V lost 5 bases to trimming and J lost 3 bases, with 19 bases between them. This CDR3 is CASSPDRGFFHTGELFF. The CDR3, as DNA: TGTGCCAGCAGTCCTGATCGGGGGTTCTTCCACACCGGGGAGCTGTTTTTT.

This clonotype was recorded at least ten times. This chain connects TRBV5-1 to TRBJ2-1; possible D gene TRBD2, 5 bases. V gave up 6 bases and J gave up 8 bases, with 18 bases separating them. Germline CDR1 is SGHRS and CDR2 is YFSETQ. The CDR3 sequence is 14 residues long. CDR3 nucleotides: TGCGCCAGCACCCGGGCAGCGGTCCTAGATGAGCAGTTCTTC. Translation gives CASTRAAVLDEQFF.

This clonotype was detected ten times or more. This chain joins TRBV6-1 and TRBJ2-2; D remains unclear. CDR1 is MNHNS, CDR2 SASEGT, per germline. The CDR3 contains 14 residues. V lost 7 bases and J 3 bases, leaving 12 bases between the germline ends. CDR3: CASKEGYDTGELFF. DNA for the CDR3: TGTGCCAGCAAGGAAGGGTATGACACCGGGGAGCTGTTTTTT.

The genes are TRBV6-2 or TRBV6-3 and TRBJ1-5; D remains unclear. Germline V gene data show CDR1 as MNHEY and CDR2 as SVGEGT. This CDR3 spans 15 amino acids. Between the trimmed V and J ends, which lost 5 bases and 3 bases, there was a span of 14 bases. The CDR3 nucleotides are TGTGCCAGCAGTGCTCAGCGGCATTTCAATCAGCCCCAGCATTTT. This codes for CASSAQRHFNQPQHF.

The CDR3 protein is CASSVARVDTQYF. DNA of the CDR3: TGTGCCAGCAGCGTAGCCAGGGTGGATACGCAGTATTTT. The chain uses TRBV9 and TRBJ2-3, with D perhaps TRBD1 (5 bases). Germline lookup yields CDR1 SGDLS and CDR2 YYNGEE. The CDR3 has 13 amino acids. Trimming left V 0 bases short and J 6 bases short, with 8 bases between.

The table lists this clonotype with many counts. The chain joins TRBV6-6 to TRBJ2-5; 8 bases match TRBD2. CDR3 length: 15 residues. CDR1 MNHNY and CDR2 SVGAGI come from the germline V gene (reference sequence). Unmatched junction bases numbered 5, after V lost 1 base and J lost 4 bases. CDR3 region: CASSYLSGGGETQYF. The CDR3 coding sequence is TGTGCCAGCAGTTACTTGTCGGGAGGGGGAGAGACCCAGTACTTC.

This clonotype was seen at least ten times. Here the CDR3 DNA reads TGCGCCAGCAGCTTGGCACTAGCGGGTTACAATGAGCAGTTCTTC. This translates into CASSLALAGYNEQFF. This chain uses TRBV5-1 with TRBJ2-1; TRBD2 aligns across 9 bases. The V segment lost 0 bases and the J segment 4 bases; nucleotides outside the gene matches: 2. The CDR3 is 15 residues long. The germline V gene encodes CDR1 SGHRS and CDR2 YFSETQ.

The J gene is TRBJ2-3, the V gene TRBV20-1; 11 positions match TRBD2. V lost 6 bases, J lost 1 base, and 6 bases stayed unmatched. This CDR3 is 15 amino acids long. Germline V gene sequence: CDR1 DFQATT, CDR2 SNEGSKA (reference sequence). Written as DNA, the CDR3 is TGCAGTGCGGAGGGACTAGCGGAGCGCACAGATACGCAGTATTTT. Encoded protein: CSAEGLAERTDTQYF.

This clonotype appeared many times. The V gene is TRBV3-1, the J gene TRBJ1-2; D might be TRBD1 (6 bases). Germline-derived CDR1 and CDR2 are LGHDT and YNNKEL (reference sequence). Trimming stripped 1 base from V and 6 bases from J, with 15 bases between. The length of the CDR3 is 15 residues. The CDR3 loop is CASSQVRGGVDGYTF. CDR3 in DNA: TGTGCCAGCAGCCAAGTCAGGGGAGGGGTTGATGGCTACACCTTC. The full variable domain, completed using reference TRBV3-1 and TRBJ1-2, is DTAVSQTPKYLVTQMGNDKSIKCEQNLGHDTMYWYKQDSKKFLKIMFSYNNKELIINETVPNRFSPKSPDKAHLNLHINSLELGDSAVYFCASSQVRGGVDGYTFGSGTRLTVV.

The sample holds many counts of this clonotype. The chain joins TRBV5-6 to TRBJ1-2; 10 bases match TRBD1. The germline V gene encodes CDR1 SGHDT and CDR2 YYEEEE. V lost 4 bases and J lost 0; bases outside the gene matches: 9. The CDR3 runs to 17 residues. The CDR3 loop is CASSPGQGVQANYGYTF. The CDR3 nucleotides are TGTGCCAGCAGCCCCGGACAGGGGGTTCAAGCTAACTATGGCTACACCTTC.

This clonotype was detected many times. The CDR3 DNA reads TGCGCCAGCAGCTTGCGTCTAGCGGGATCCACCGGGGAGCTGTTTTTT. This encodes CASSLRLAGSTGELFF. V gene TRBV5-1 combines with J gene TRBJ2-2, with 9 bases that match TRBD2. CDR3 size: 16 residues. Germline CDR1 SGHRS, CDR2 YFSETQ. Germline trimming cut 1 base from V and 4 bases from J; bases unmatched to any gene: 5.

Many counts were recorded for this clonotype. The CDR3 here is CASSFGSGFTEAFF. In nucleotides, the CDR3 is TGCGCCAGCAGCTTCGGTTCAGGATTCACTGAAGCTTTCTTT. The V and J genes are TRBV5-1 and TRBJ1-1; D gene uncertain. Trimming removed 2 bases at V and 4 bases at J, with 12 bases between. This CDR3 contains 14 residues. Germline lookup yields CDR1 SGHRS and CDR2 YFSETQ.

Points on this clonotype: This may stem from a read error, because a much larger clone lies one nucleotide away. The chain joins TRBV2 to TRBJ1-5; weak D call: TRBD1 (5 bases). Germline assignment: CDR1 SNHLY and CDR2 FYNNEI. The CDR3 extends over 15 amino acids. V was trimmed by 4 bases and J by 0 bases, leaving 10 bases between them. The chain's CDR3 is CASSGDCHSNQPQHF. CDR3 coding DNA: TGTGCCAGCAGTGGGGACTGTCATAGCAATCAGCCCCAGCATTTT.

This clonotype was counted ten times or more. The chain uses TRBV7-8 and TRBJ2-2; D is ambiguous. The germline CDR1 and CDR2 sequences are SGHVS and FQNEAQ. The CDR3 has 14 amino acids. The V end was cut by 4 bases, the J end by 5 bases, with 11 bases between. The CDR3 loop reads CASSSKLGTGELFF. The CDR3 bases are TGTGCCAGCAGCTCAAAACTGGGAACCGGGGAGCTGTTTTTT.

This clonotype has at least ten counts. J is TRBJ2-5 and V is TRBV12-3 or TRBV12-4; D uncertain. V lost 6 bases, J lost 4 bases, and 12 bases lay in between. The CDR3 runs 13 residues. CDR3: CASSPAGPETQYF. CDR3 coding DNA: TGTGCCAGCAGCCCCGCCGGGCCAGAGACCCAGTACTTC.

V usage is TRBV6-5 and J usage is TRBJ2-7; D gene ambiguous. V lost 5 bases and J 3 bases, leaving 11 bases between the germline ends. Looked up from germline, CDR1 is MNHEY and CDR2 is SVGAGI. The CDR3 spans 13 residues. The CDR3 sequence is CASSDRVVYEQYF. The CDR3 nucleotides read TGTGCCAGCAGTGACCGGGTCGTCTACGAGCAGTACTTC.

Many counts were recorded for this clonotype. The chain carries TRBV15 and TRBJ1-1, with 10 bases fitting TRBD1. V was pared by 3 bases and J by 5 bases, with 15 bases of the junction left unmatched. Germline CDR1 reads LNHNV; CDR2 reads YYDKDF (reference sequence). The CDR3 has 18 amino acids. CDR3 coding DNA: TGTGCCACCAGCAGCCCCCGGGACAGGGGCTTCTTCGCTACTGAAGCTTTCTTT. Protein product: CATSSPRDRGFFATEAFF.

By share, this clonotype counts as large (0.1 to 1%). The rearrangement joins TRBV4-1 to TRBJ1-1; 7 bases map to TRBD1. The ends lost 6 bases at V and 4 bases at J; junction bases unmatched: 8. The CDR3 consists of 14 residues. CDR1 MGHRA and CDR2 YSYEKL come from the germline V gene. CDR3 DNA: TGCGCCAGCAGAGGGGGCTTTCGGGGCACTGAAGCTTTCTTT. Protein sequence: CASRGGFRGTEAFF.